The source of this TCR beta chain is a study of control samples from healthy donors and cancer patients. Only in-frame clones appear in the TCRdb table, and some are missing; sequencing was by immunoSEQ multiplex PCR. The sample has approximately 70,000 clones, over 85% seen once. The CDR3 consists of 12 residues. The germline V and J ends were trimmed by 6 bases and 5 bases, with 7 bases remaining between them. Germline V gene sequence: CDR1 MNHNY, CDR2 SVGAGI (reference sequence). The sample comprised PBMCs. This rearrangement joins TRBV6-6 to TRBJ2-2; D gene unclear. The receptor's source is a man in his 60s with lung cancer. The CDR3 region has the DNA TGTGCCAGCAGGCCCACTACCGGGGAGCTGTTTTTT. Translation: CASRPTTGELFF.